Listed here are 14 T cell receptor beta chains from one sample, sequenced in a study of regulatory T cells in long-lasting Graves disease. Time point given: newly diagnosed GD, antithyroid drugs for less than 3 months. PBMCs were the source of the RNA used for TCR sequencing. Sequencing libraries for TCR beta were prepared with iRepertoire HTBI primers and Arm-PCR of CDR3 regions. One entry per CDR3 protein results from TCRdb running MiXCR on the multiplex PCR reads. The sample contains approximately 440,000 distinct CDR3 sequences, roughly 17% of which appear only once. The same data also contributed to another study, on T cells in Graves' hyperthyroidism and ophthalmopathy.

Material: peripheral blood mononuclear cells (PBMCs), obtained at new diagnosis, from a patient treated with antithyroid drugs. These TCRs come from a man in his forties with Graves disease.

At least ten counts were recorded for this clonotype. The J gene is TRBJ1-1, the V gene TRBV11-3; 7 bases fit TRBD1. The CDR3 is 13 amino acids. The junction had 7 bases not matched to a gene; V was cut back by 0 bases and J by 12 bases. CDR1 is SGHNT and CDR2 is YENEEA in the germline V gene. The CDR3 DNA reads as TGTGCCAGCAGCTTAGATCGCAACAGGGGAACTTTCTTT. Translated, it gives CASSLDRNRGTFF.

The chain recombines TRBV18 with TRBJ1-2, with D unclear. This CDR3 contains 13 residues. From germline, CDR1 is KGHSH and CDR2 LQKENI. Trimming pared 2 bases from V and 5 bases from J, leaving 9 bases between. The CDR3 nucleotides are TGTGCCAGCTCACCATCGACGGATTATGGCTACACCTTC. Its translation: CASSPSTDYGYTF.

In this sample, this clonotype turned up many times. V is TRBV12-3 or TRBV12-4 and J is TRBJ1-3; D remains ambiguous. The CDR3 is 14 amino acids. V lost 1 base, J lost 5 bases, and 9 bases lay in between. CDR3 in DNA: TGTGCCAGCAGTTTAGGCAGTGCGAGAAACACCATATATTTT. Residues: CASSLGSARNTIYF.

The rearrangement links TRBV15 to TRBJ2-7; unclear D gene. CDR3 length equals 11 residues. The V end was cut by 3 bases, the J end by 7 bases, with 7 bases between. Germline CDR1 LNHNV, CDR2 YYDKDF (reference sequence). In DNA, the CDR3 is TGTGCCACCAGCAGGGTGGGAGAGCAGTACTTC. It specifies CATSRVGEQYF. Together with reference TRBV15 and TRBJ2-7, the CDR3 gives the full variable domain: DAMVIQNPRYQVTQFGKPVTLSCSQTLNHNVMYWYQQKSSQAPKLLFHYYDKDFNNEADTPDNFQSRRPNTSFCFLDIRSPGLGDTAMYLCATSRVGEQYFGPGTRLTVT.

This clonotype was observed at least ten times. The CDR3 protein is CASSPPEPGELFF. CDR3 nucleotides: TGTGCCAGCAGCCCCCCGGAGCCCGGGGAGCTGTTTTTT. The gene calls are TRBV7-3 and TRBJ2-2, with D hard to call. The CDR3 has 13 amino acids. Trimming took off 5 bases at V and 6 bases at J, with 10 bases between the two ends. Germline V gene data show CDR1 as SGHTA and CDR2 as FQGTGA.

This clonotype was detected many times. CDR3 protein: CSAKELTYEQYF. The CDR3 region has the DNA TGCAGTGCTAAAGAATTAACCTACGAGCAGTACTTC. The V gene is TRBV20-1, the J gene TRBJ2-7; D unresolved. The V end lost 4 bases, the J end lost 2 bases, and 9 bases lay between the germline ends. Looked up from germline, CDR1 is DFQATT and CDR2 is SNEGSKA (reference sequence). The CDR3 runs 12 residues.

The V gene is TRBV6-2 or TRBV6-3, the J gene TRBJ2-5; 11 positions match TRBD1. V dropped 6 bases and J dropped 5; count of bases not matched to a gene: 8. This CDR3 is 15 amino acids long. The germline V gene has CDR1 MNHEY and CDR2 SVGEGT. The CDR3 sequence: CASSEGQGAAETQYF. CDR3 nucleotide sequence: TGTGCCAGCAGCGAAGGACAGGGGGCGGCGGAGACCCAGTACTTC.

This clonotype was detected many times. For the CDR3, the DNA is TGCGCCAGCAGCTTGTCCGGGACAGCGACTCAAGAGACCCAGTACTTC. Translated, it gives CASSLSGTATQETQYF. The J gene is TRBJ2-5, the V gene TRBV5-1; the match to TRBD1 covers 7 bases. This CDR3 has 16 amino acids. The V and J ends lost 1 base and 2 bases, in that order; junction bases with no gene match: 8. CDR1 SGHRS and CDR2 YFSETQ come from the germline V gene.

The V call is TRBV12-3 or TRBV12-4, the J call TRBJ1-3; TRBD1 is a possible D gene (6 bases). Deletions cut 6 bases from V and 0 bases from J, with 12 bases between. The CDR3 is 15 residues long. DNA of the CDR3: TGTGCCAGCAGCCCGACAGGAACCTCTGGAAACACCATATATTTT. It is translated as CASSPTGTSGNTIYF.

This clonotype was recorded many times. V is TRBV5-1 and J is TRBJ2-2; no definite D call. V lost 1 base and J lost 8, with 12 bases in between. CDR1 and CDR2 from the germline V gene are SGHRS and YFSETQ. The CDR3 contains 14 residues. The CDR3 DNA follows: TGCGCCAGCAGCTTGTTAACCAGCGTGGGGGAGCTGTTTTTT. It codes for CASSLLTSVGELFF.

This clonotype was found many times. The CDR3 DNA follows: TGTGCCAGCAGCTTAGCCGGCAGGGGGAACACCGGGGAGCTGTTTTTT. Translated: CASSLAGRGNTGELFF. The chain links TRBV7-2 to TRBJ2-2; TRBD1 is a possible D gene (6 bases). The CDR3 contains 16 residues. Germline CDR1 and CDR2: SGHTA and FQGNSA. Between the trimmed V and J ends, which lost 0 bases and 1 base, there was a span of 9 bases.

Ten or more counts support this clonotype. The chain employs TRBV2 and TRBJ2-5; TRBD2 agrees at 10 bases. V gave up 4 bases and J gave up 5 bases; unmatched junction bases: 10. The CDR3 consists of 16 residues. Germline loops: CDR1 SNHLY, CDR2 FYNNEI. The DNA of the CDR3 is TGTGCCAGCAGTGCACTAGCGGGGCTTGCGTGGGAGACCCAGTACTTC. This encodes CASSALAGLAWETQYF.

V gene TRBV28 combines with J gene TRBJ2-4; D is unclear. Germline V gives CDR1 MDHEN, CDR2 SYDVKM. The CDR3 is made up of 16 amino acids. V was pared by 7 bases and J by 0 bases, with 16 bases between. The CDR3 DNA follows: TGTGCCAGCAACGCCCTTGGCAGCCTAGCCAAAAACATTCAGTACTTC. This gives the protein CASNALGSLAKNIQYF.

CDR3 in amino acids: CASSQDSSTEAFF. CDR3 DNA: TGCGCCAGCAGCCAAGACTCCAGTACTGAAGCTTTCTTT. The chain uses TRBV4-1 and TRBJ1-1; D is unresolved. Trimming took off 0 bases at V and 5 bases at J, with 7 bases between the two ends. Germline-derived CDR1 and CDR2 are MGHRA and YSYEKL. CDR3 length equals 13 residues.